The TCR beta chain under discussion was sequenced for a study of T cells after yellow fever vaccination. Study in general: Fractions containing few cells were prepared with SMART-Seq v4 Ultra Low Input. Study outcomes and limitations: Once the booster was given, most primary-vaccination clones reappeared, at approximately 97% for CD4 and over 85% for CD8. Researchers report a weaker secondary response that nonetheless peaked faster, day 5 versus 15.

One entry per CDR3 protein results from TCRdb running MiXCR on the 5' RACE reads. The sample lists hundreds of thousands of distinct CDR3 sequences, 8.5% to 10% seen once, with under 20% in the top ten. About this clonotype: Antigen unknown.

CDR1 SGHTA and CDR2 FQGNSA come from the germline V gene. V was cut by 2 bases and J by 1 base, with 10 bases left in between. CDR3 length equals 15 residues. This receptor was obtained from a man between 18 and 29 years old who received the YFV17D yellow fever vaccine. This specimen was PBMCs, taken on the day of the first yellow fever vaccination. The V call is TRBV7-2, the J call TRBJ2-3; no firm D call. CDR3 sequence (DNA): TGTGCCAGCAGCTTAACAGCGCCCGGCACAGATACGCAGTATTTT. Its protein product is CASSLTAPGTDTQYF.